These 2 T cell receptor beta chains share one sample of origin, sequenced in a study of cytomegalovirus exposure and HLA in healthy donors. The PCR made use of 60 Vbeta and 13 Jbeta primers. The protocol was immunoSEQ multiplex PCR, while the TCRdb copy is restricted to in-frame clones and leaves out a portion. Among about 130,000 clones listed, about 80% were seen once. Source material: PBMCs. All receptors derive from a man aged 30-40 years in good health and CMV-seronegative.

The V call is TRBV7-2, the J call TRBJ1-2; 7 nucleotides agree with TRBD1. The CDR3 contains 12 residues. V lost 2 bases, J lost 8 bases, and 2 bases stayed unmatched. Per the germline V gene, CDR1 is SGHTA and CDR2 is FQGNSA. Here the CDR3 reads CASSLTGVGYTF. The CDR3, as DNA: TGTGCCAGCAGCTTAACAGGGGTCGGCTACACCTTC.

The chain couples TRBV7-9 to TRBJ2-1, with 9 bases that match TRBD2. The V gene end was trimmed by 3 bases and the J gene end by 1 base; junction bases not matched to a gene: 10. The CDR3 is 18 amino acids. Looked up from germline, CDR1 is SEHNR and CDR2 is FQNEAQ (reference sequence). CDR3 sequence reads: CASSFQVHSGSSYNEQFF. The DNA of the CDR3 is TGTGCCAGCAGCTTCCAGGTACATAGCGGGAGTTCCTACAATGAGCAGTTCTTC.